Included here is one TCR beta chain sequence, with context. The sample comes from a study of patients and donors after allogeneic stem cell transplantation. V lost 0 bases and J 4 bases, leaving 16 bases between the germline ends. This CDR3 spans 16 amino acids. CDR1 and CDR2 from the germline V gene are SGHDT and YYEEEE. Each CDR3 protein is one row after TCRdb ran MiXCR on the RT-PCR reads. In the table there are 98,000 or so distinct CDR3 sequences, 35% to 45% of which are singletons. This sequence joins TRBV5-6 and TRBJ2-5; D ambiguous. Sequencing used blood, either unsorted or a sorted T cell fraction (not recorded which). This sequence originates from a human donor who was either an allogeneic HSCT recipient or a stem cell or donor lymphocyte infusion donor (not recorded which). It is not recorded whose cells these are; they may come from a transplant donor. DNA for the CDR3: TGTGCCAGCAGCTTGGGAGACCTGATGTGGGGAGAGACCCAGTACTTC. It encodes CASSLGDLMWGETQYF.